The 26 T cell receptor beta chains given below trace back to one sample, sequenced in a study of T-cell reconstitution after alpha-beta-depleted transplantation in children. Unique molecular identifiers featured in how the TCRbeta library was prepared. In TCRdb, the PCR reads were re-called with MiXCR into one record per CDR3 protein. The sample consists of roughly 590,000 distinct CDR3 sequences, about 15% of them appearing once. The sample here was PBMCs from the stem cell graft donor, taken from the stem cell graft. The origin of the receptors is a human donor who donated a stem cell graft to a child with acute myeloid leukemia.

This clonotype was seen at least ten times. The CDR3 DNA reads TGCAGCTCTCAGGTGGGACAGGGACATGGCTACACCTTC. Translated: CSSQVGQGHGYTF. The genes are TRBV29-1 and TRBJ1-2, with 9 bases aligning to TRBD1. The V and J ends lost 8 bases and 6 bases, in that order; junction bases with no gene match: 10. Germline loops: CDR1 SQVTM, CDR2 ANQGSEA. This CDR3 spans 13 amino acids.

The chain is built from TRBV12-3 or TRBV12-4 and TRBJ1-2; no clear D. The CDR3 loop spans 15 amino acids. Between the trimmed V and J ends, which lost 0 bases and 8 bases, there was a span of 16 bases. The CDR3, as DNA: TGTGCCAGCAGTTTAGCGGTGGTTCCGGGGTACGGCTACACCTTC. Protein product: CASSLAVVPGYGYTF.

The chain employs TRBV12-3 or TRBV12-4 and TRBJ2-1; possible D gene TRBD2, 6 bases. V lost 6 bases, J lost 6 bases, and 21 bases lay in between. The CDR3 is made up of 16 amino acids. The CDR3 spells CASSDSPDYPFNEQFF. CDR3 bases: TGTGCCAGCAGCGACTCTCCGGACTACCCTTTCAATGAGCAGTTCTTC.

This clonotype has more than one count but fewer than ten. This rearrangement joins TRBV20-1 to TRBJ1-6; TRBD1 might be the D (5 bases). V lost 0 bases and J lost 11, with 17 bases in between. CDR3 length equals 15 residues. Per the germline V gene, CDR1 is DFQATT and CDR2 is SNEGSKA (reference sequence). Written as DNA, the CDR3 is TGCAGTGCTAGAGATCGAACAGGCGCATATCCACCCCTCCACTTT. Translating gives CSARDRTGAYPPLHF.

This clonotype has ten or more counts. V is TRBV12-3 or TRBV12-4 and J is TRBJ2-7, with TRBD2 as a possible D gene (5 bases). V gave up 8 bases and J gave up 8 bases, with 13 bases separating them. CDR3 size: 11 residues. For the CDR3, the DNA is TGTGCCAGCGGTGCCCCTAGCCAGCAGTACGTC. Translation gives CASGAPSQQYV.

The chain combines TRBV20-1 with TRBJ2-7; either TRBD1 or TRBD2 may supply D (6 bases each). The V gene's germline CDR1 is DFQATT and CDR2 SNEGSKA (reference sequence). The V and J ends lost 0 bases and 0 bases respectively, with 21 bases between them. The length of the CDR3 is 18 residues. CDR3 sequence reads: CSARDRGIRPGDSYEQYF. The DNA for the CDR3 is TGCAGTGCTAGAGATCGCGGGATAAGGCCAGGGGACTCCTACGAGCAGTACTTC.

This clonotype was counted many times. V usage is TRBV12-5 and J usage is TRBJ2-5; no clear D. With 1 base removed from V and 1 base from J, the gap between germline ends came to 7 bases. The germline gives CDR1 LGHNT, CDR2 FRNRAP. This CDR3 is built from 14 residues. The CDR3 DNA is TGTGCTAGTGGTTTGGCAGGATCCCAAGAGACCCAGTACTTC. Protein: CASGLAGSQETQYF.

The V and J genes are TRBV24-1 and TRBJ2-1; 11 bases fit TRBD2. V was clipped by 3 bases and J by 5 bases; unmatched bases: 2. In germline, CDR1 is KGHDR, CDR2 SFDVKD. CDR3 size: 15 residues. For the CDR3, the DNA is TGTGCCACCAGTGATCGGGGACTAGCGGACAATGAGCAGTTCTTC. This translates into CATSDRGLADNEQFF.

This clonotype was counted ten times or more. The V and J genes are TRBV5-5 and TRBJ1-5; D gene ambiguous. Trimming shortened V by 4 bases and J by 8 bases, and 10 bases separated the two germline ends. Germline CDR1 and CDR2: SGHKS and YYEKEE (reference sequence). The length of the CDR3 is 12 residues. CDR3 DNA: TGTGCCAGCAGCCCGAGTGGTGAGCCCCAGCATTTT. Residues: CASSPSGEPQHF.

The chain uses TRBV27 and TRBJ1-5; D gene uncertain. V was pared by 5 bases and J by 5 bases, with 13 bases between. Germline V gene sequence: CDR1 MNHEY, CDR2 SMNVEV (reference sequence). There are 14 residues in the CDR3. The CDR3 is CASSPGLGDQPQHF. In nucleotides, the CDR3 is TGTGCCAGCAGTCCCGGGCTAGGCGATCAGCCCCAGCATTTT.

This clonotype was seen at least ten times. The chain joins TRBV7-2 to TRBJ2-3; 14 bases agree with TRBD2. Germline trimming cut 8 bases from V and 1 base from J; bases unmatched to any gene: 2. The germline V gene has CDR1 SGHTA and CDR2 FQGNSA. This CDR3 spans 15 amino acids. CDR3: CASWGLAGGTDTQYF. Written as DNA, the CDR3 is TGTGCCAGCTGGGGACTAGCGGGGGGCACAGATACGCAGTATTTT. The complete variable domain, with remaining parts taken from reference TRBV7-2 and TRBJ2-3, reads GAGVSQSPSNKVTEKGKDVELRCDPISGHTALYWYRQSLGQGLEFLIYFQGNSAPDKSGLPSDRFSAERTGGSVSTLTIQRTQQEDSAVYLCASWGLAGGTDTQYFGPGTRLTVL.

The chain uses TRBV7-2 and TRBJ1-1, with D uncertain. CDR1 and CDR2 from the germline V gene are SGHTA and FQGNSA. V lost 6 bases and J 8 bases, leaving 13 bases between the germline ends. This CDR3 region has 12 residues. This CDR3 reads CASSVSLVEAFF. The DNA of the CDR3 is TGTGCCAGCAGTGTTTCACTTGTGGAAGCTTTCTTT.

This clonotype was detected ten times or more. V gene TRBV10-3 combines with J gene TRBJ2-6; 9 nucleotides align to TRBD1. This CDR3 region has 18 residues. Germline CDR1 and CDR2: ENHRY and SYGVKD. V gave up 3 bases and J gave up 0 bases; unmatched junction bases: 6. CDR3 DNA sequence: TGTGCCATCAGTGAAGGACAGGGGCCCTTCTCTGGGGCCAACGTCCTGACTTTC. Its protein is CAISEGQGPFSGANVLTF.

This clonotype was observed a few times. The V call is TRBV20-1, the J call TRBJ2-2; 9 bases agree with TRBD2. The CDR3 sequence is 17 residues long. CDR1 is DFQATT and CDR2 is SNEGSKA in the germline V gene (reference sequence). The V gene end was trimmed by 0 bases and the J gene end by 5 bases; junction bases not matched to a gene: 10. The CDR3 DNA reads as TGCAGTGCTAGAGATCAAGGGTCTAGCGGGGTTACCGGGGAGCTGTTTTTT. Translated: CSARDQGSSGVTGELFF.

This clonotype was found a few times. The V call is TRBV9, the J call TRBJ2-3; TRBD1 might be the D (6 bases). CDR3 length equals 16 residues. Trimming left V 0 bases short and J 3 bases short, with 14 bases between. The germline V gene has CDR1 SGDLS and CDR2 YYNGEE. This CDR3 reads CASSVGGTLGTDTQYF. CDR3 DNA: TGTGCCAGCAGCGTAGGAGGGACACTCGGAACAGATACGCAGTATTTT.

This chain links TRBV6-2 or TRBV6-3 with TRBJ1-2; D is ambiguous. V lost 6 bases, J lost 8 bases, and 13 bases lay in between. Germline CDR1 and CDR2: MNHEY and SVGEGT. The CDR3 is 12 amino acids. Here the CDR3 DNA reads TGTGCCAGCAGCCATTCAGGAGGGGGCTACACCTTC. Amino acid sequence: CASSHSGGGYTF.

This clonotype was detected ten times or more. The chain carries TRBV29-1 and TRBJ2-3; tentative D call: TRBD1 (6 bases). Per the germline V gene, CDR1 is SQVTM and CDR2 is ANQGSEA. The V gene lost 7 bases and the J gene lost 0 bases, with 17 bases spanning the gap. CDR3 size: 15 residues. The CDR3 reads CSASPWTASTDTQYF. CDR3 bases: TGCAGCGCATCCCCCTGGACAGCAAGCACAGATACGCAGTATTTT.

This clonotype was recorded at least ten times. The rearrangement joins TRBV29-1 to TRBJ1-3; D is uncertain. Between the trimmed V and J ends, which lost 1 base and 3 bases, there was a span of 1 base. From germline, CDR1 is SQVTM and CDR2 ANQGSEA. This CDR3 has 11 residues. In nucleotides, the CDR3 is TGCAGCGTTGAAGGTGGAAACACCATATATTTT. Translated, it gives CSVEGGNTIYF.

About this clonotype: This clone may be a read error of a much larger clone one base away. This chain uses TRBV6-5 with TRBJ1-2; D might be TRBD1 (5 bases). Trimming pared 4 bases from V and 3 bases from J, leaving 15 bases between. This CDR3 region has 15 residues. Germline assignment: CDR1 MNHEY and CDR2 SVGAGI. CDR3 protein: CASSSEGAADYGYTF. The CDR3 DNA follows: TGTGCCAGCAGTTCGGAAGGGGCTGCAGACTATGGCTACACCTTC.

The gene calls are TRBV7-9 and TRBJ2-7; 7 bases are a match to TRBD2. The CDR3 sequence is 14 residues long. The V gene's germline CDR1 is SEHNR and CDR2 FQNEAQ (reference sequence). Trimming at V came to 5 bases and at J to 3 bases, leaving 7 bases not matched to a gene. CDR3 DNA: TGTGCCAGCAGCCTCCGGGACTACCTCTACGAGCAGTACTTC. Its protein is CASSLRDYLYEQYF.

V usage is TRBV12-3 or TRBV12-4 and J usage is TRBJ1-2; TRBD1 matches at 9 bases. V shed 7 bases and J 7 bases; nucleotides not matched to a gene: 7. CDR3 size: 13 residues. For the CDR3, the DNA is TGTGCCAGCAATATGGGACAGGGTGGTGGCTACACCTTC. The encoded protein is CASNMGQGGGYTF.

This clonotype has ten or more counts. The CDR3 DNA follows: TGTGCCTGCAAGGGGCCGGGAGTTGAGCAGTTCTTC. It translates to CACKGPGVEQFF. This chain uses TRBV6-2 or TRBV6-3 with TRBJ2-1; a possible D gene is TRBD2 (6 bases). Trimming shortened V by 11 bases and J by 9 bases, and 17 bases separated the two germline ends. CDR1 is MNHEY, CDR2 SVGEGT, per germline. The CDR3 has 12 residues.

This clonotype has a count of ten or more. V and J are TRBV20-1 and TRBJ1-6; D unresolved. The V and J ends lost 3 bases and 3 bases respectively, with 15 bases between them. Per germline, CDR1 DFQATT and CDR2 SNEGSKA (reference sequence). This CDR3 is built from 16 residues. For the CDR3, the DNA is TGCAGTGCTAGTCTACGGTCGGGAGGCTATAATTCACCCCTCCACTTT. Translating it yields CSASLRSGGYNSPLHF.

This clonotype showed up just a few times. V usage is TRBV4-1 and J usage is TRBJ2-1, with 7 bases identical to TRBD2. Germline CDR1 is MGHRA and CDR2 is YSYEKL. J lost 10 bases, V lost 0 bases, and 9 bases had no gene match. The CDR3 covers 15 residues. CDR3 amino acids: CASSQDEASGEEQFF. The CDR3 DNA reads TGCGCCAGCAGCCAAGATGAGGCTAGCGGAGAGGAGCAGTTCTTC.

This clonotype was detected only a few times. The rearrangement joins TRBV12-3 or TRBV12-4 to TRBJ2-1, with 10 bases that match TRBD2. The CDR3 totals 15 residues. V dropped 5 bases and J dropped 6; count of bases not matched to a gene: 7. The CDR3 is CASSHHLAGGNEQFF. CDR3 DNA: TGTGCCAGCAGTCATCACTTAGCGGGGGGCAATGAGCAGTTCTTC.

V and J are TRBV12-3 or TRBV12-4 and TRBJ1-4; D might be TRBD1 (5 bases). With 6 bases removed from V and 4 bases from J, the gap between germline ends came to 15 bases. The CDR3 contains 15 residues. The CDR3 loop is CASSPLGTFNEKLFF. DNA of the CDR3: TGTGCCAGCAGCCCCCTGGGGACCTTTAATGAAAAACTGTTTTTT.